The sequence of this TCR beta chain was determined in a study of metastatic and nonmetastatic thyroid tumors. Study context: From malignant and benign thyroid patients, repertoires in blood and in tumor or nodule tissue were compared.

Study outcomes and limitations: Versus benign nodules, malignant thyroid tumors reportedly had significantly higher TCR beta diversity, in blood and tumor.

Under the authors' procedure: The study built a papillary thyroid cancer distant-metastasis classifier from CDR3 differences across clinicopathological groups. TCRdb redid the clone calls on the PCR reads using MiXCR. The V and J calls follow TCRdb's processing rather than the paper's. The table includes some 37,000 clones, less than 25% detected once. On this clone itself: What it recognizes is unknown.

V lost 4 bases and J lost 4, with 20 bases in between. The germline CDR1 and CDR2 sequences are MNHEY and SMNVEV (reference sequence). There are 17 residues in the CDR3. Not a single patient had been given any form of treatment at any point before undergoing thyroid surgery. The source of this sequence is a female donor with papillary thyroid cancer or a benign thyroid nodule (not recorded which). Some clones in this sample may be carry-over from other donors' samples. This chain joins TRBV27 and TRBJ2-1; the D call may be TRBD1 or TRBD2 (6 bases each). The specimen sequenced was blood. The CDR3 is CASSWGAGPSSYNEQFF. CDR3 DNA: TGTGCCAGCAGTTGGGGGGCAGGTCCGAGCTCGTACAATGAGCAGTTCTTC.